The rows below give T cell receptor beta chains drawn from one sample of a study of cytomegalovirus exposure and HLA in healthy donors. Measured with immunoSEQ multiplex PCR; TCRdb has only the in-frame clones, and not every one. The sample lists 140,000 or so clones, approximately 72% occurring once. Specimen: PBMCs. The receptor set was obtained from a woman in her sixties or seventies in good health and CMV-seronegative. Each CDR3 is given with its conserved first and last residue. A D gene is named only where the DNA matches it firmly. Clone size is not always given. Where it is, it says once, few, many or a class for expanded clones.

clone size: few; D gene: NA; J gene: TRBJ2-3; V gene: TRBV29-1; CDR3 DNA: TGCAGCGTTCGAGAAAGTAGCACAGATACGCAGTATTTT; CDR3 protein: CSVRESSTDTQYF
clone size: NA; D gene: TRBD1; J gene: TRBJ2-1; V gene: TRBV7-3; CDR3 DNA: TGTGCCAGCAGCACTTCGGGACAGGGTTACAATGAGCAGTTCTTC; CDR3 protein: CASSTSGQGYNEQFF
clone size: NA; D gene: NA; J gene: TRBJ2-2; V gene: TRBV7-2; CDR3 DNA: TGTGCCACCCGAGGGATTCACACCGGGGAGCTGTTTTTT; CDR3 protein: CATRGIHTGELFF
clone size: NA; D gene: NA; J gene: TRBJ2-2; V gene: TRBV25-1; CDR3 DNA: TGTGCCAGCAGGGGCGGGGGCCCCAACACCGGGGAGCTGTTTTTT; CDR3 protein: CASRGGGPNTGELFF
clone size: NA; D gene: TRBD2; J gene: TRBJ2-1; V gene: TRBV27; CDR3 DNA: TGTGCCAGCAGCACGGGGCTCGGGAGGGCGTACAATGAGCAGTTCTTC; CDR3 protein: CASSTGLGRAYNEQFF
clone size: few; D gene: TRBD1; J gene: TRBJ1-6; V gene: TRBV28; CDR3 DNA: TGTGCCAGCAGTCGGGACAGGGGCGGGGGTAATTCACCCCTCCACTTT; CDR3 protein: CASSRDRGGGNSPLHF
clone size: NA; D gene: TRBD1; J gene: TRBJ1-1; V gene: TRBV10-3; CDR3 DNA: TGTGCCATCAAGGGGACAGCTTCGAACACTGAAGCTTTCTTT; CDR3 protein: CAIKGTASNTEAFF
clone size: NA; D gene: NA; J gene: TRBJ2-7; V gene: TRBV14; CDR3 DNA: TGTGCCAGCAGCCAAGACTTAGACTACGAGCAGTACTTC; CDR3 protein: CASSQDLDYEQYF
clone size: NA; D gene: NA; J gene: TRBJ1-2; V gene: TRBV29-1; CDR3 DNA: TGCAGCGTTTCAGGGACTGGTGGCTACACCTTC; CDR3 protein: CSVSGTGGYTF
clone size: NA; D gene: TRBD1; J gene: TRBJ1-2; V gene: TRBV7-9; CDR3 DNA: TGTGCCAGCAGCATCGGGACAGGCGGAGTTAACTATGGCTACACCTTC; CDR3 protein: CASSIGTGGVNYGYTF
clone size: NA; D gene: TRBD1; J gene: TRBJ1-2; V gene: TRBV29-1; CDR3 DNA: TGCAGCGTTGGGACAGGGGGCTTCTATGGCTACACCTTC; CDR3 protein: CSVGTGGFYGYTF
clone size: NA; D gene: NA; J gene: TRBJ2-6; V gene: TRBV11-2; CDR3 DNA: TGTGCCAGCAGCGCCTTAGCACTAGGGGCCAACGTCCTGACTTTC; CDR3 protein: CASSALALGANVLTF
clone size: NA; D gene: TRBD1; J gene: TRBJ2-3; V gene: TRBV19; CDR3 DNA: TGTGCCAGTAGTGTCCGGACAGGGCGCACAGATACGCAGTATTTT; CDR3 protein: CASSVRTGRTDTQYF
clone size: NA; D gene: TRBD2; J gene: TRBJ2-5; V gene: TRBV7-3; CDR3 DNA: TGTGCCAGCAGCGTAGCGGGGGGAGGAGAGACCCAGTACTTC; CDR3 protein: CASSVAGGGETQYF
clone size: few; D gene: NA; J gene: TRBJ2-2; V gene: TRBV19; CDR3 DNA: TGTGCCAGTAGTATTTCTCGCGGGGCGAACACCGGGGAGCTGTTTTTT; CDR3 protein: CASSISRGANTGELFF
clone size: once; D gene: TRBD2; J gene: TRBJ2-3; V gene: TRBV9; CDR3 DNA: TGTGCCAGCAGCTTCAGCGGGAGGGGAAAAGATACGCAGTATTTT; CDR3 protein: CASSFSGRGKDTQYF
clone size: NA; D gene: NA; J gene: TRBJ1-5; V gene: TRBV5-8; CDR3 DNA: TGTGCCAGCAGCTTGTACAATCAGCCCCAGCATTTT; CDR3 protein: CASSLYNQPQHF
clone size: NA; D gene: NA; J gene: TRBJ1-5; V gene: TRBV2; CDR3 DNA: TGTGCCAGCAGCGACTATAGAGGGGGACCCAGCAATCAGCCCCAGCATTTT; CDR3 protein: CASSDYRGGPSNQPQHF
clone size: NA; D gene: NA; J gene: TRBJ1-1; V gene: TRBV2; CDR3 DNA: TGTGCCAGCAGAACAGGGCTGAACACTGAAGCTTTCTTT; CDR3 protein: CASRTGLNTEAFF
clone size: once; D gene: TRBD1; J gene: TRBJ1-1; V gene: TRBV7-8; CDR3 DNA: TGTGCCAGCAGCGCCCGACAGGGATACACTGAAGCTTTCTTT; CDR3 protein: CASSARQGYTEAFF
clone size: NA; D gene: NA; J gene: TRBJ1-4; V gene: TRBV7-2; CDR3 DNA: TGTGCCAGCAGCGACCCGACAGCAACTAATGAAAAACTGTTTTTT; CDR3 protein: CASSDPTATNEKLFF
clone size: NA; D gene: NA; J gene: TRBJ2-1; V gene: TRBV10-3; CDR3 DNA: TGTGCCATCAGTGGAGCAGGGAATTGGAACAATGAGCAGTTCTTC; CDR3 protein: CAISGAGNWNNEQFF
clone size: NA; D gene: TRBD1; J gene: TRBJ1-2; V gene: TRBV6-1; CDR3 DNA: TGTGCCAGCAGTGATCGGGGACAGACCTCCTATGGCTACACCTTC; CDR3 protein: CASSDRGQTSYGYTF
clone size: once; D gene: NA; J gene: TRBJ2-1; V gene: TRBV5-1; CDR3 DNA: TGCGCCAGCAGCTCCACAGGCCAAAACAATGAGCAGTTCTTC; CDR3 protein: CASSSTGQNNEQFF
clone size: NA; D gene: NA; J gene: TRBJ2-7; V gene: TRBV7-2; CDR3 DNA: TGTGCCAGCAGCATCCAGGGACAAGGCTCCTACGAGCAGTACTTC; CDR3 protein: CASSIQGQGSYEQYF
clone size: NA; D gene: TRBD1; J gene: TRBJ1-1; V gene: TRBV9; CDR3 DNA: TGTGCCAGCAGCGTCGGGACAGGGGTGAACACTGAAGCTTTCTTT; CDR3 protein: CASSVGTGVNTEAFF
clone size: NA; D gene: NA; J gene: TRBJ2-1; V gene: TRBV2; CDR3 DNA: TGTGCCAGCAGTGAATTAGCGGCCTACAATGAGCAGTTCTTC; CDR3 protein: CASSELAAYNEQFF
clone size: NA; D gene: TRBD1; J gene: TRBJ2-7; V gene: TRBV5-6; CDR3 DNA: TGTGCCAGCACCCGGAACCCCAGAGGACAGGGGGGCCGCTCCTACGAGCAGTACTTC; CDR3 protein: CASTRNPRGQGGRSYEQYF
clone size: NA; D gene: NA; J gene: TRBJ1-5; V gene: TRBV5-1; CDR3 DNA: TGCGCCAGCAGCTTGGACGGACAGCCTAATCAGCCCCAGCATTTT; CDR3 protein: CASSLDGQPNQPQHF
clone size: few; D gene: NA; J gene: TRBJ2-7; V gene: TRBV6-5; CDR3 DNA: TGTGCCAGCAGCCCCGGGGGAGACTACGAGCAGTACTTC; CDR3 protein: CASSPGGDYEQYF